These 16 T cell receptor beta chains share one sample of origin, sequenced in a study of identical twins. One entry per CDR3 protein results from TCRdb running MiXCR on the 5' RACE reads. The sample holds 450,000 to 650,000 distinct CDR3 sequences, over 12% seen once. The data also belong to a second study, concerning yellow fever vaccine responses in identical twins.

The sequenced material came from CD4+ T cells sorted from blood. The origin of the receptors is a woman in her late teens or twenties in good health.

The chain is built from TRBV28 and TRBJ2-7; 10 bases fit TRBD2. The V and J ends lost 2 bases and 4 bases, in that order; junction bases with no gene match: 20. The length of the CDR3 is 20 residues. Germline CDR1 reads MDHEN; CDR2 reads SYDVKM. CDR3 DNA: TGTGCCAGCAGTTTAGGGCAGAGATGGGCTAGCGGGAGAGGTCTGTACGAGCAGTACTTC. It encodes CASSLGQRWASGRGLYEQYF.

V gene TRBV2 combines with J gene TRBJ2-5, with D possibly matching TRBD2 (6 bases). With 1 base removed from V and 4 bases from J, the gap between germline ends came to 13 bases. The germline V gene has CDR1 SNHLY and CDR2 FYNNEI. The CDR3 consists of 15 residues. The chain's CDR3 is CASSEEDYPRETQYF. CDR3 coding DNA: TGTGCCAGCAGTGAAGAGGACTACCCGAGAGAGACCCAGTACTTC.

J is TRBJ2-1 and V is TRBV7-8, with D tentatively TRBD1 (5 bases). V gave up 0 bases and J gave up 4 bases, with 10 bases separating them. The length of the CDR3 is 15 residues. The germline gives CDR1 SGHVS, CDR2 FQNEAQ. CDR3 nucleotides: TGTGCCAGCAGCTTAGCGCAGGGCGGTTACAATGAGCAGTTCTTC. This encodes CASSLAQGGYNEQFF.

The rearrangement uses TRBV28 and TRBJ2-4, with 7 positions matching TRBD1. Germline assignment: CDR1 MDHEN and CDR2 SYDVKM. The CDR3 has 15 amino acids. The J segment lost 2 bases and the V segment lost 6 bases, leaving 7 bases of the junction unmatched. For the CDR3, the DNA is TGTGCCAGCAGCACAGGGGTGGCGACCAAAAACATTCAGTACTTC. Its protein product is CASSTGVATKNIQYF.

This clonotype showed up many times. The chain links TRBV6-1 to TRBJ2-7; the D gene is possibly TRBD2 (6 bases). The CDR3 consists of 15 residues. The V and J ends lost 7 bases and 4 bases respectively, with 20 bases between them. In germline, CDR1 is MNHNS, CDR2 SASEGT. As DNA, the CDR3 is TGTGCCAGCAACCTCACCGGGACTCCACTATACGAGCAGTACTTC. This sequence encodes CASNLTGTPLYEQYF.

This clonotype appeared a few times. V and J are TRBV7-9 and TRBJ2-7; the D is unclear. Trimming shortened V by 1 base and J by 2 bases, and 15 bases separated the two germline ends. CDR3 length: 16 amino acids. Germline V gene sequence: CDR1 SEHNR, CDR2 FQNEAQ (reference sequence). CDR3 in amino acids: CASSLDPTTPPYEQYF. CDR3 coding DNA: TGTGCCAGCAGCTTAGACCCAACTACCCCTCCCTACGAGCAGTACTTC.

The genes are TRBV15 and TRBJ1-6; no reliable D call. Germline V gene lookup returns CDR1 LNHNV and CDR2 YYDKDF (reference sequence). This CDR3 region has 12 residues. V was clipped by 6 bases and J by 5 bases, with 5 bases between them. The CDR3 sequence: CATSRDNSPLHF. Here the CDR3 DNA reads TGTGCCACCAGTAGGGATAATTCACCCCTCCACTTT.

V is TRBV10-3 and J is TRBJ2-2; 9 bases map to TRBD2. The CDR3 is 14 amino acids. Looked up from germline, CDR1 is ENHRY and CDR2 is SYGVKD. V gave up 3 bases and J gave up 8 bases; unmatched junction bases: 4. The CDR3 is CAISDLAGTGELFF. In DNA form, the CDR3 reads TGTGCCATCAGTGACCTAGCGGGAACGGGGGAGCTGTTTTTT.

The V call is TRBV9, the J call TRBJ2-3; TRBD2 agrees at 9 bases. Germline assignment: CDR1 SGDLS and CDR2 YYNGEE. V shed 0 bases, J shed 7 bases, and the junction held 12 bases outside the gene matches. The CDR3 loop spans 17 amino acids. The CDR3 DNA follows: TGTGCCAGCAGCGTAGGAGGTGGCGGGAGGGCTGTAAATACGCAGTATTTT. Translated, it gives CASSVGGGGRAVNTQYF.

This clonotype was detected a few times. This sequence joins TRBV5-1 and TRBJ2-3; 10 bases line up with TRBD1. Germline V gives CDR1 SGHRS, CDR2 YFSETQ. The CDR3 is 16 amino acids. Trimming took 4 bases from V and 5 from J; bases not matched to a gene: 10. CDR3 nucleotides: TGCGCCAGCAGCCCTCTGGGACAGGGGTTTGGAGATACGCAGTATTTT. Translating it yields CASSPLGQGFGDTQYF.

The sample holds a few counts of this clonotype. The rearrangement joins TRBV5-1 to TRBJ2-3; unclear D gene. The CDR3 covers 13 residues. With 1 base removed from V and 2 bases from J, the gap between germline ends came to 5 bases. Germline lookup yields CDR1 SGHRS and CDR2 YFSETQ. The CDR3: CASSLTNTDTQYF. DNA for the CDR3: TGCGCCAGCAGCTTGACTAACACAGATACGCAGTATTTT.

CDR3 residues: CASSRKGERGVTGELFF. The CDR3 DNA is TGCGCCAGCAGCCGGAAAGGCGAGCGGGGGGTTACCGGGGAGCTGTTTTTT. The chain recombines TRBV4-1 with TRBJ2-2; 9 bases are a match to TRBD2. The CDR3 length is 17 residues. Germline V lookup: CDR1 MGHRA, CDR2 YSYEKL. V dropped 4 bases and J dropped 5; count of bases not matched to a gene: 11.

The CDR3, as DNA: TGCGCCAGCAGCGAGGGACTAGCGGGAGAGACAGATACGCAGTATTTT. Its translation is CASSEGLAGETDTQYF. The gene calls are TRBV5-1 and TRBJ2-3; 14 bases are shared with TRBD2. V gave up 4 bases and J gave up 3 bases; unmatched junction bases: 4. CDR3 size: 16 residues. Germline values: CDR1 SGHRS, CDR2 YFSETQ.

This clonotype has a handful of counts. J is TRBJ2-2 and V is TRBV18; TRBD1 matches 7 bases. V was clipped by 5 bases and J by 3 bases; unmatched bases: 6. CDR3 size: 15 residues. Germline V lookup: CDR1 KGHSH, CDR2 LQKENI. The CDR3, as DNA: TGTGCCAGCTCATCCTACAGGGGCGACACCGGGGAGCTGTTTTTT. Encoded protein: CASSSYRGDTGELFF.

CDR3 nucleotides: TGCGCCAGCAGTCGGACTAGCGGAGCCTACAATGAGCAGTTCTTC. It encodes CASSRTSGAYNEQFF. The genes are TRBV5-1 and TRBJ2-1; 10 bases align to TRBD2. V gave up 5 bases and J gave up 2 bases; unmatched junction bases: 4. Germline CDR1 is SGHRS and CDR2 is YFSETQ. The CDR3 contains 15 residues.

This clonotype was seen a handful of times. The chain combines TRBV7-9 with TRBJ2-2; 7 positions match TRBD1. Germline V gene sequence: CDR1 SEHNR, CDR2 FQNEAQ (reference sequence). The CDR3 sequence is 16 residues long. The ends lost 3 bases at V and 7 bases at J; junction bases unmatched: 11. CDR3 protein: CASSFYSLQGSGELFF. The CDR3 DNA reads TGTGCCAGCAGCTTCTACTCGCTACAGGGGAGCGGGGAGCTGTTTTTT.